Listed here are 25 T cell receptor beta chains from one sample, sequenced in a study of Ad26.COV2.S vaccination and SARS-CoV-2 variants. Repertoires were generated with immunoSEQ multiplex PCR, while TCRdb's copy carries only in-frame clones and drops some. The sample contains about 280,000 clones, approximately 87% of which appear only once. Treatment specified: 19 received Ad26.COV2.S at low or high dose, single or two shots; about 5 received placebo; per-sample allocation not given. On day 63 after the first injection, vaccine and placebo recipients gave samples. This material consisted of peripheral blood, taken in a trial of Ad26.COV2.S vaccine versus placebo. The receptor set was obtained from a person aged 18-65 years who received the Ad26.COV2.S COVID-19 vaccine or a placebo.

DNA for the CDR3: TGTGCCACCAGCAGATCCAGGGGGGTCGAGGATGGCTACACCTTC. Its protein product is CATSRSRGVEDGYTF. This chain links TRBV15 with TRBJ1-2; 7 nucleotides agree with TRBD1. Germline-derived CDR1 and CDR2 are LNHNV and YYDKDF (reference sequence). CDR3 size: 15 residues. With V trimmed by 2 bases and J by 6 bases, 9 bases remained unmatched.

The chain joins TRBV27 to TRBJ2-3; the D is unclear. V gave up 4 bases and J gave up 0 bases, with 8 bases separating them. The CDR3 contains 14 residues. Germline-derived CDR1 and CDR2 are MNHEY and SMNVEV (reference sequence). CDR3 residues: CASSSSQSTDTQYF. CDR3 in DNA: TGTGCCAGCAGTTCGTCCCAAAGCACAGATACGCAGTATTTT.

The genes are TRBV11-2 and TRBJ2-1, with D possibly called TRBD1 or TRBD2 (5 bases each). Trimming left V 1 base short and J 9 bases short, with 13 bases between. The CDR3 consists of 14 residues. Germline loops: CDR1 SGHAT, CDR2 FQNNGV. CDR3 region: CASSLGGSYGEQFF. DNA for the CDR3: TGTGCCAGCAGCTTAGGGGGGAGTTACGGTGAGCAGTTCTTC.

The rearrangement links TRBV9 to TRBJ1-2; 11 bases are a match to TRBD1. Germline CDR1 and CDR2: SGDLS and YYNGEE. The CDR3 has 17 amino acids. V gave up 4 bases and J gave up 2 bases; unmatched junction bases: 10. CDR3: CASSSRTGGRLNYGYTF. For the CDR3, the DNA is TGTGCCAGCAGCTCTAGGACAGGGGGCCGTCTAAACTATGGCTACACCTTC. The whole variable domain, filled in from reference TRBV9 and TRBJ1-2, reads DSGVTQTPKHLITATGQRVTLRCSPRSGDLSVYWYQQSLDQGLQFLIQYYNGEERAKGNILERFSAQQFPDLHSELNLSSLELGDSALYFCASSSRTGGRLNYGYTFGSGTRLTVV.

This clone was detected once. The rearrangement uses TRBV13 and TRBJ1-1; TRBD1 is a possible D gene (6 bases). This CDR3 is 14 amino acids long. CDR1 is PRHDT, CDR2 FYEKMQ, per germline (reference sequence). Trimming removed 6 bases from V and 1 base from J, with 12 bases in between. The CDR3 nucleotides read TGTGCCAGCAGGTCTACAGGGACGAACACTGAAGCTTTCTTT. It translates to CASRSTGTNTEAFF.

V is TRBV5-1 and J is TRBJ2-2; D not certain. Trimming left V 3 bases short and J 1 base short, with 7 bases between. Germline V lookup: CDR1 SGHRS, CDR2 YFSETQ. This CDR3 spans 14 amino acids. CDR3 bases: TGCGCCAGCAGCTCGGATTGGAACACCGGGGAGCTGTTTTTT. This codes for CASSSDWNTGELFF.

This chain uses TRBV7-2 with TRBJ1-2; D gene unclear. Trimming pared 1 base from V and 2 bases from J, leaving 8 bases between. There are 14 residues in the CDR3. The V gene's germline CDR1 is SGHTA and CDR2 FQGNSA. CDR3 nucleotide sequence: TGTGCCAGCAGCTTAGACTCCCCAAACTATGGCTACACCTTC. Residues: CASSLDSPNYGYTF.

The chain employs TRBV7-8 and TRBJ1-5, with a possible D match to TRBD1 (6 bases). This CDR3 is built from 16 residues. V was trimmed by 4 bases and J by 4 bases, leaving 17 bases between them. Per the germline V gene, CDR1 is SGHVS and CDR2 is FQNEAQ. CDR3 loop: CASSSVPRGLNQPQHF. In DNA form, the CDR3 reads TGTGCCAGCAGCTCAGTACCCAGGGGTCTAAATCAGCCCCAGCATTTT. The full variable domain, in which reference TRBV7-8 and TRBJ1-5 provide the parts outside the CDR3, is GAGVSQSPRYKVAKRGQDVALRCDPISGHVSLFWYQQALGQGPEFLTYFQNEAQLDKSGLPSDRFFAERPEGSVSTLKIQRTQQEDSAVYLCASSSVPRGLNQPQHFGDGTRLSIL.

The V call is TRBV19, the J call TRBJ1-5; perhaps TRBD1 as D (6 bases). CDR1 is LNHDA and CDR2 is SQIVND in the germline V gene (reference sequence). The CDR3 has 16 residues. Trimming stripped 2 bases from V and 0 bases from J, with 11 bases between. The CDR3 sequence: CASSIQGGYSNQPQHF. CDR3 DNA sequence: TGTGCCAGTAGTATACAAGGGGGGTATAGCAATCAGCCCCAGCATTTT. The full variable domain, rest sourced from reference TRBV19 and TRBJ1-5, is DGGITQSPKYLFRKEGQNVTLSCEQNLNHDAMYWYRQDPGQGLRLIYYSQIVNDFQKGDIAEGYSVSREKKESFPLTVTSAQKNPTAFYLCASSIQGGYSNQPQHFGDGTRLSIL.

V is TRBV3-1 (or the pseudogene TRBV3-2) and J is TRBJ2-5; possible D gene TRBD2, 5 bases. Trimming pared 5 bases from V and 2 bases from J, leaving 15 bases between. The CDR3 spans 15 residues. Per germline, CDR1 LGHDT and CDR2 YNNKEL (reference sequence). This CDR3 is CASSSGWGKQETQYF. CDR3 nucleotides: TGTGCCAGCAGCTCGGGGTGGGGTAAACAAGAGACCCAGTACTTC.

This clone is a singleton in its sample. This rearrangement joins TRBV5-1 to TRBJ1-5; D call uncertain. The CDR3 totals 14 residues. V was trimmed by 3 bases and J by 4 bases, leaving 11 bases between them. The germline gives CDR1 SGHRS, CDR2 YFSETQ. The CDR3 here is CASSSGYRNQPQHF. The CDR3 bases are TGCGCCAGCAGCTCCGGCTACCGGAATCAGCCCCAGCATTTT.

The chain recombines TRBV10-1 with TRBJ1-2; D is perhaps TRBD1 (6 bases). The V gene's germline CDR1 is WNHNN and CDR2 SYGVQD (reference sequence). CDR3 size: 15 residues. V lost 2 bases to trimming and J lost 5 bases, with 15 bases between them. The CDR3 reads CASSEGGLSGYGYTF. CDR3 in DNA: TGCGCCAGCAGTGAGGGGGGCCTCTCGGGGTATGGCTACACCTTC.

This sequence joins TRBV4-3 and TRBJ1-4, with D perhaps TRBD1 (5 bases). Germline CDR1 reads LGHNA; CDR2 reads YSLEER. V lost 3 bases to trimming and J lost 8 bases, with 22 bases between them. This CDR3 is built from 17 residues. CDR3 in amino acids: CASSHLLNGGGREKLFF. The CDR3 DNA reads TGCGCCAGCAGCCACCTCTTAAACGGGGGTGGACGAGAAAAACTGTTTTTT.

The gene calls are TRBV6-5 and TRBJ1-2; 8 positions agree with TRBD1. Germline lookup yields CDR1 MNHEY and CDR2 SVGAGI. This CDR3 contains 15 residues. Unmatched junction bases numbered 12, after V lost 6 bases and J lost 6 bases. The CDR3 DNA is TGTGCCAGCAGGGCGACAGGGGCAATCCTAAATGGCTACACCTTC. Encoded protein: CASRATGAILNGYTF.

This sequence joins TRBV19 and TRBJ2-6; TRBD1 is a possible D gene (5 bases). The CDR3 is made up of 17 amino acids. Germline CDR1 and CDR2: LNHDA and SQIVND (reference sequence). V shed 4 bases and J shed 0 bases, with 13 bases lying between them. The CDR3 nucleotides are TGTGCCAGTAGTAAGGGGTTCACGAGCTCTGGGGCCAACGTCCTGACTTTC. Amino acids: CASSKGFTSSGANVLTF.

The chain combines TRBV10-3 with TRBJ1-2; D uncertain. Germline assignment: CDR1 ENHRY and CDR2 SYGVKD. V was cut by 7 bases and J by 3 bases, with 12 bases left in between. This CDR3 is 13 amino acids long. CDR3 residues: CAITPGRDYGYTF. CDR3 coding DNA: TGTGCCATCACCCCCGGACGGGACTATGGCTACACCTTC.

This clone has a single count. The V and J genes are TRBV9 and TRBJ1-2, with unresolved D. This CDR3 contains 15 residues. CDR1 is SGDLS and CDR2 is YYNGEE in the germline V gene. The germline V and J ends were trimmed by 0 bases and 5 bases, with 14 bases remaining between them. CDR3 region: CASSVEGSPFYGYTF. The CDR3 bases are TGTGCCAGCAGCGTAGAAGGCAGCCCATTTTATGGCTACACCTTC.

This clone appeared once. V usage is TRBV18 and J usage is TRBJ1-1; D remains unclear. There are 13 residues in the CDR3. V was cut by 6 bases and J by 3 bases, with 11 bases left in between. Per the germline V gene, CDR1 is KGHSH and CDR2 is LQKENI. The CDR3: CASSPTEDTEAFF. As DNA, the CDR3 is TGTGCCAGCTCGCCAACAGAGGACACTGAAGCTTTCTTT.

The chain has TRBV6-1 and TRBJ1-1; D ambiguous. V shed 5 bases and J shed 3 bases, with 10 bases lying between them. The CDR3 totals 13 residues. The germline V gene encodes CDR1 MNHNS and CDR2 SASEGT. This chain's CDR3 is CASSPRGDTEAFF. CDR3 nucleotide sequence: TGTGCCAGCAGTCCCCGGGGTGACACTGAAGCTTTCTTT.

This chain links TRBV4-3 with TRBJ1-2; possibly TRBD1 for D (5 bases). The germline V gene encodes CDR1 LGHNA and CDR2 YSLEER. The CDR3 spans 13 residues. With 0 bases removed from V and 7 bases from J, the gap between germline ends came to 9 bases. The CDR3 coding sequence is TGCGCCAGCAGCCAAGATAGGGGCTCTGGCTACACCTTC. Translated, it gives CASSQDRGSGYTF.

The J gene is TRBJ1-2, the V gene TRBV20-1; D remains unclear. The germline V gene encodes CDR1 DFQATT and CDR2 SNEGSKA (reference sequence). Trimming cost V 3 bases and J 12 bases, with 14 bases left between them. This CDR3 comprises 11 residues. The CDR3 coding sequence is TGCAGTGCTAGGGGTAGGCCTGGGGACACCTTC. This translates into CSARGRPGDTF.

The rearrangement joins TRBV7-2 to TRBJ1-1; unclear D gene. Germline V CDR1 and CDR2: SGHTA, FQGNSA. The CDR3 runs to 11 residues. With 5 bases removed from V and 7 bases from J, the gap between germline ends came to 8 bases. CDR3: CASSPRIEAFF. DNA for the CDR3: TGTGCCAGCAGCCCCAGGATTGAAGCTTTCTTT.

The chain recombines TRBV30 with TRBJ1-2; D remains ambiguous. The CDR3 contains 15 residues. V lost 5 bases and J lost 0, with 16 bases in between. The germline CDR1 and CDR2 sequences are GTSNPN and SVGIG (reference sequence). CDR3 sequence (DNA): TGTGCCTGGCAACACGTGAGGACCGCTAACTATGGCTACACCTTC. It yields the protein CAWQHVRTANYGYTF.

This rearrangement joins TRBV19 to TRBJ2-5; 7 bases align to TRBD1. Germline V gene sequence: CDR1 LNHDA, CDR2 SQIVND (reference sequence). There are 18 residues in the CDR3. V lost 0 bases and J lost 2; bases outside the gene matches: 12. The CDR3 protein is CASSIDHWAGGGQETQYF. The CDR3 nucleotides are TGTGCCAGTAGTATAGATCATTGGGCAGGGGGTGGGCAAGAGACCCAGTACTTC.

This CDR3 reads CASSPAGDGTGELFF. CDR3 DNA: TGTGCCAGCAGTCCTGCAGGGGATGGCACCGGGGAGCTGTTTTTT. The chain combines TRBV4-2 with TRBJ2-2, with D possibly TRBD1 on 6 matching bases. There are 15 residues in the CDR3. Germline V CDR1 and CDR2: LGHNA, YNFKEQ. V was trimmed by 6 bases and J by 4 bases, leaving 15 bases between them.